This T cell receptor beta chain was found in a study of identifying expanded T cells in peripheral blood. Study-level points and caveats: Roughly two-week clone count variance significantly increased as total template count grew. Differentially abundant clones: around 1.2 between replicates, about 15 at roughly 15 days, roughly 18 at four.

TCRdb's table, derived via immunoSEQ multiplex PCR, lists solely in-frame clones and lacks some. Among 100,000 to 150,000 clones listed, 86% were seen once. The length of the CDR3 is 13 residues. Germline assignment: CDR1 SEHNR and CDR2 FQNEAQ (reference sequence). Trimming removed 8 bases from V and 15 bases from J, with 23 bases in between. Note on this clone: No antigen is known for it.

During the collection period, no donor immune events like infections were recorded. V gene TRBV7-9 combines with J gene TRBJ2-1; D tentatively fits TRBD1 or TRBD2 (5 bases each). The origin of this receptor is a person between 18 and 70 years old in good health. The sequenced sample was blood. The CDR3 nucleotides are TGTGCCAGCTCCCGGGGCTCCGGTGAGAGGGCGTTCTTC. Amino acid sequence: CASSRGSGERAFF.